The present T cell receptor beta chain was sequenced within a study of T cell repertoires in cytomegalovirus infection. With respect to this clonotype: Its antigen remains unknown.

TCRdb processed the reads anew with MiXCR; each CDR3 protein has one entry. The top ten clones hold about an eighth of a sample with around 900,000 distinct CDR3 sequences, 30% to 40% of them seen once. The length of the CDR3 is 13 residues. CDR1 and CDR2 from the germline V gene are MGHRA and YSYEKL. V was trimmed by 2 bases and J by 6 bases, leaving 10 bases between them. The rearrangement uses TRBV4-1 and TRBJ1-2, with D maybe TRBD1 (6 bases). This TCR was recovered from a human donor in good health (CMV status not recorded). Some clones in this sample may be carry-over from other donors' samples. The specimen was cultured CD8+ T cells from PBMCs, collected from culture after CMV antigen stimulation. This CDR3 is CASSQRTADGYTF. The CDR3 region has the DNA TGCGCCAGCAGCCAACGGACAGCGGATGGCTACACCTTC.